Listed below are T cell receptor beta chains from one sample, sequenced in a study of cytomegalovirus exposure and HLA in healthy donors. This table comes from immunoSEQ multiplex PCR, and its TCRdb copy is limited to in-frame clones, with some not included. The sample yields 150,000 to 180,000 clones, 80% seen once. The sample consisted of PBMCs. These receptors were collected from a man aged 25-40 years in good health and CMV-seropositive. Both conserved end residues are part of each CDR3. D genes are given only for firm matches. Clone size, where shown, is once, few, many, or a class for clones that have expanded.

J gene,D gene,V gene,clone size,CDR3 DNA,CDR3 protein
TRBJ2-7,.,TRBV28,few,TGTGCCAGCAGTTCCACCTACGAGCAGTACTTC,CASSSTYEQYF
TRBJ1-2,.,TRBV5-1,.,TGCGCCAGCAGCTGGGACTCTGGAGAGGCTGGGCTCACCTTC,CASSWDSGEAGLTF
TRBJ2-4,TRBD1,TRBV28,.,TGTGCCAGCAGGTTCACAGGGGGCCGGGCGAACATTCAGTACTTC,CASRFTGGRANIQYF
TRBJ1-2,.,TRBV7-2,.,TGTGCCAGCAGCTTAATGAGGTACTATGGCTACACCTTC,CASSLMRYYGYTF
TRBJ2-3,TRBD2,TRBV4-1,.,TGCGCCAGCAGCCAAGGTCGGAGACTAGCGGGAGGCCTTAGCACAGATACGCAGTATTTT,CASSQGRRLAGGLSTDTQYF
TRBJ2-1,TRBD2,TRBV4-2,.,TGTGCCAGCAGCCAAGAGGTTGTGGCGGGGGGTAGGCAGTTCTTC,CASSQEVVAGGRQFF
TRBJ2-3,TRBD2,TRBV7-9,.,TGTGCCAGCAGCCCGGCGGGAGTCGGCACAGATACGCAGTATTTT,CASSPAGVGTDTQYF
TRBJ1-2,.,TRBV5-1,.,TGCGCCAGCAGCTTGGGGTCAGGGGAGGGCTATGGCTACACCTTC,CASSLGSGEGYGYTF
TRBJ2-3,TRBD2,TRBV27,.,TGTGCCAGCAGTTTATCCCTAACGGGGGGTACGCAGTATTTT,CASSLSLTGGTQYF
TRBJ2-7,.,TRBV4-1,.,TGCGCCAGCAGCCAAGATGGGGGGGCCCTCGAGCAGTACTTC,CASSQDGGALEQYF
TRBJ2-1,TRBD2,TRBV6-5,few,TGTGCCAGTGGCCTGGGGGGGGAATTCTACAATGAGCAGTTCTTC,CASGLGGEFYNEQFF
TRBJ2-7,TRBD1,TRBV2,.,TGTGCCAGCAGTGAAGCGAAACAGGGGGCTATGAACGAGCAGTACTTC,CASSEAKQGAMNEQYF
TRBJ2-5,.,TRBV5-6,.,TGTGCCAGCACGACAGAGTACCAAGAGACCCAGTACTTC,CASTTEYQETQYF
TRBJ1-5,TRBD1,TRBV28,.,TGTGCCAGCAGCCCACAGACCGGGACAGCGGACCATCAGCCCCAGCATTTT,CASSPQTGTADHQPQHF
TRBJ1-6,.,TRBV6-1,.,TGTGCCAGCTTCCCCGGGTCGGCAGGGCAGTCACCCCTCCACTTT,CASFPGSAGQSPLHF
TRBJ2-7,.,TRBV6-6,few,TGTGCCAGCAGTTACTCGAGGGGGGGAAGTGAATACGAGCAGTACTTC,CASSYSRGGSEYEQYF
TRBJ2-5,.,TRBV5-1,.,TGTGCCAGCACGACAGAGTACCAAGAGACCCAGTACTTC,CASTTEYQETQYF
TRBJ2-7,TRBD2,TRBV11-2,once,TGTGCCAGCAGCTTATTAAGACCGGGGGGCGAGCAGTACTTC,CASSLLRPGGEQYF
TRBJ2-7,TRBD2,TRBV4-1,.,TGCGCCAGCAGCGCCACAGCGGGAGGGCCCGGCGAGCAGTACTTC,CASSATAGGPGEQYF
TRBJ2-5,TRBD1,TRBV10-2,.,TGCGCCAGCAGTGAACAGGGGACGGGAGAGACCCAGTACTTC,CASSEQGTGETQYF
TRBJ1-2,.,TRBV29-1,.,TGCAGCGTTGAAGATTGGGTGAACAGGGAAACGGCGAACTATGGCTACACCTTC,CSVEDWVNRETANYGYTF
TRBJ2-7,.,TRBV7-8,few,TGTGCCAGCAGCTTAGAATGGGGCAGAAACTACGAGCAGTACTTC,CASSLEWGRNYEQYF
TRBJ1-2,.,TRBV11-2,few,TGTGCCAGCAGCCCCGGGGTGGGGGGCTATGGCTACACCTTC,CASSPGVGGYGYTF
TRBJ1-2,TRBD1,TRBV5-5,.,TGTGCCAGCAGCTTAATTGCCGGGACAGGGTATGGCTACACCTTC,CASSLIAGTGYGYTF
TRBJ2-3,.,TRBV5-1,.,TGCGCCAGCAGCTTGCTCGGGGGAGTCGCAGATACGCAGTATTTT,CASSLLGGVADTQYF
TRBJ2-7,TRBD1,TRBV7-8,.,TGTGCCAGCAGCGTCGACAGGGTTAACTACGAGCAGTACTTC,CASSVDRVNYEQYF
TRBJ2-1,TRBD2,TRBV7-2,.,TGTGCCAGCAGCTTAGGGAGCCTCCTTCTTAGCGGGAGAAGGCAGTTCTTC,CASSLGSLLLSGRRQFF
TRBJ2-2,.,TRBV15,once,TGTGCCACCAGCGGGAACAGGGTTGACGGGGAGCTGTTTTTT,CATSGNRVDGELFF
TRBJ2-2,.,TRBV5-1,.,TGCGCCAGCAGCTTTCCTTCCCTGAACACCGGGGAGCTGTTTTTT,CASSFPSLNTGELFF
TRBJ2-3,TRBD2,TRBV27,.,TGTGCCAGCAGTTCCCCCGGGGGGGAGGGGGGGGATACGCAGTATTTT,CASSSPGGEGGDTQYF
TRBJ1-1,.,TRBV2,.,TGTGCCCGGGTTTCGGGGAACACTGAAGCTTTCTTT,CARVSGNTEAFF
TRBJ1-1,TRBD1,TRBV9,.,TGTGCCAGCAGCCTCGGGCAGGGGGACACTGAAGCTTTCTTT,CASSLGQGDTEAFF
TRBJ2-1,.,TRBV4-2,.,TGTGCCAGCAGGAGGGATGTGGGAGGTGAGCAGTTCTTC,CASRRDVGGEQFF
TRBJ2-5,.,TRBV19,.,TGTGCCAGTAGTATATCCCATCAAGAGACCCAGTACTTC,CASSISHQETQYF
TRBJ2-3,TRBD2,TRBV6-1,few,TGTGCCAGCAGTGGGCAGCGGGGAACCACAGATACGCAGTATTTT,CASSGQRGTTDTQYF
TRBJ2-1,.,TRBV4-1,.,TGCGCCAGCAGCCCTACGGGGGGCGACTACAATGAGCAGTTCTTC,CASSPTGGDYNEQFF
TRBJ2-7,TRBD1,TRBV11-2,.,TGTGCCAGCAGCTTAGAATATGGACAGGGGTACGAGCAGTACTTC,CASSLEYGQGYEQYF
TRBJ2-2,TRBD1,TRBV10-2,.,TGCGCCAGCAGGGGACAGGGCACCGGGGAGCTGTTTTTT,CASRGQGTGELFF
TRBJ1-2,.,TRBV6-1,once,TGTGCCAGCAGTGAAGGGCCCGTCTCCTATGGCTACACCTTC,CASSEGPVSYGYTF
TRBJ2-3,.,TRBV5-4,once,TGTGCCAGCAGCTTGGCTGGCTTACGAAGCACAGATACGCAGTATTTT,CASSLAGLRSTDTQYF
TRBJ2-7,TRBD1,TRBV5-1,.,TGCGCCAGCAGCTTGGACGGACAGGAGCCGTCCTACGAGCAGTACTTC,CASSLDGQEPSYEQYF
TRBJ2-2,TRBD1,TRBV5-1,once,TGCGCCAGCAGCGACAGGGGGACGAACACCGGGGAGCTGTTTTTT,CASSDRGTNTGELFF
TRBJ2-5,.,TRBV5-4,few,TGTGCCAGCAGCTTTCAGGGTAGAGAGACCCAGTACTTC,CASSFQGRETQYF
TRBJ2-1,TRBD2,TRBV27,.,TGTGCCAGCAGTTGGCTAGCGGAGTACAATGAGCAGTTCTTC,CASSWLAEYNEQFF
TRBJ2-5,TRBD2,TRBV7-9,.,TGTGCCAGCAGCTCTCTAGCGGGAGCGGAGACCCAGTACTTC,CASSSLAGAETQYF
TRBJ1-3,.,TRBV27,.,TGTGCCAGCAGTCGGAGGGGCCCTGGAAACACCATATATTTT,CASSRRGPGNTIYF
TRBJ2-6,TRBD2,TRBV5-6,few,TGTGCCAGCAGCCGGGGGGGGCCTGGGGCCAACGTCCTGACTTTC,CASSRGGPGANVLTF
TRBJ1-4,.,TRBV28,once,TGTGCCAGCAGCCTAAGCGAAAAACTGTTTTTT,CASSLSEKLFF
TRBJ2-3,.,TRBV4-1,.,TGCGCCAGCAGCCAAGGGACAGCGCGGGATACGCAGTATTTT,CASSQGTARDTQYF
TRBJ1-3,.,TRBV7-2,.,TGTGCCAGCAGCTTGTCAGGGAACCTTGGAAACACCATATATTTT,CASSLSGNLGNTIYF
TRBJ2-2,TRBD2,TRBV13,.,TGTGCCAGCAGCTTAATTAGCGGGACGAACACCGGGGAGCTGTTTTTT,CASSLISGTNTGELFF
TRBJ2-1,.,TRBV15,.,TGTGCCACCAGCAGCTTCTCAAGGGTAGCGCGGAGTGAGCAGTTCTTC,CATSSFSRVARSEQFF
TRBJ1-4,.,TRBV6-1,.,TGTGCCACCTCACCCGGCGGGGGGGGTAATGAAAAACTGTTTTTT,CATSPGGGGNEKLFF